This T cell receptor beta chain came from a study of T cells in Graves' hyperthyroidism and ophthalmopathy. The CDR3 runs to 14 residues. The ends were cut back, 8 bases at V and 5 bases at J, with 18 bases in the middle. Germline-derived CDR1 and CDR2 are MNHNY and SVGAGI (reference sequence). Study-wide points: Most thyroid-expanded clonotypes above 0.001 were also found in blood.

RNA transcripts served as the template for amplifying TCR beta CDR3 regions. During a first-round RT-PCR of the TCR CDR3, the HTBI primer set was used. TCRdb reanalysed the multiplex PCR reads using MiXCR and keeps one entry per CDR3 protein. This table has under 700,000 distinct CDR3 sequences, under 60% appearing once. Comments on this clonotype: Its antigen is currently unknown.

The material sequenced was peripheral blood or thyroid tissue (not recorded which). The chain uses TRBV6-6 and TRBJ2-5; no definite D call. This TCR was sampled from a young woman with Graves' hyperthyroidism. This CDR3 is CASSRWSQRETQYF. CDR3 bases: TGTGCCAGCTCCCGCTGGTCGCAACGTGAGACCCAGTACTTC.